This record looks at one TCR beta chain sequence and its context. The sample comes from a study of shared clonotypes between healthy human individuals. Study details: In total, the donors were two women and a few men aged 18 to 49.

V dropped 2 bases and J dropped 4; count of bases not matched to a gene: 5. The CDR3 runs to 15 residues. Germline lookup yields CDR1 SGHNT and CDR2 YYREEE (reference sequence). Data came from immunoSEQ multiplex PCR; TCRdb stores just in-frame clones and leaves some out. This table has 1,100,000 or so clones, approximately 78% appearing once. Sequenced input: memory CD4+ T cells from PBMCs. Regarding subset: CD45RA-negative fraction. The chain combines TRBV5-4 with TRBJ2-1; TRBD2 aligns across 8 bases. The receptor was isolated from a man younger than 30 in good health. Some clones in this sample may be carry-over from other donors' samples. The CDR3 reads CASSFGGAVYNEQFF. The CDR3 coding sequence is TGTGCCAGCAGCTTCGGGGGGGCTGTGTACAATGAGCAGTTCTTC.